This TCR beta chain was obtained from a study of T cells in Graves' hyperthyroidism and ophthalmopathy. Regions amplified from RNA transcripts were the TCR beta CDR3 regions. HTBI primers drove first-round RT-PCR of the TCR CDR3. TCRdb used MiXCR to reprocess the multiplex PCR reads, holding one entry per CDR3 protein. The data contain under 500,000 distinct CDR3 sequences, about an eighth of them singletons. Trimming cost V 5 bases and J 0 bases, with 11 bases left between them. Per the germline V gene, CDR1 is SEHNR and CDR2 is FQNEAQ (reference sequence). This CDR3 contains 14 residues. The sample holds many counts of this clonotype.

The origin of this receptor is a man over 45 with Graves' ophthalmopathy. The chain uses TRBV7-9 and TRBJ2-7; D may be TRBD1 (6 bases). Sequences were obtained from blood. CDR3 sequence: CASSPTDSSYEQYF. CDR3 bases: TGTGCCAGCAGCCCTACGGACAGCTCCTACGAGCAGTACTTC.